These T cell receptor beta chains were read from a single sample in a study of cytomegalovirus exposure and HLA in healthy donors. TCRdb's copy holds only in-frame clones and misses some; the assay was immunoSEQ multiplex PCR. This table holds about 110,000 clones, less than 85% found once. Sequenced material: PBMCs. Receptors were obtained from a man aged 30 to 39 in good health and CMV-seropositive. Each CDR3 is given with its conserved first and last residue. Each record gives: J gene, D gene, clone size, V gene, CDR3 DNA, CDR3 protein. A D gene is named only where the DNA matches it firmly. Expanded clones get a size class; other rows say once, few or many, or leave the size out.

>TRBJ1-4|TRBD1|-|TRBV13
TGTGCCAGCAGCTTAGGCCAGGGGGGCGGTGAAAAACTGTTTTTT
CASSLGQGGGEKLFF
>TRBJ2-7|TRBD2|-|TRBV4-1
TGCGCCAGCACCCTTTCTAGCGGGGGGGCCGACGAGCAGTACTTC
CASTLSSGGADEQYF
>TRBJ2-7|TRBD1|-|TRBV30
TGTGCCTGGACCCGGGACAGGGAAAAGCAGTACTTC
CAWTRDREKQYF
>TRBJ1-2|-|-|TRBV7-2
TGTGCCAGCAGCTTAGGGGTAGCCTATGGCTACACCTTC
CASSLGVAYGYTF
>TRBJ1-4|TRBD1|-|TRBV7-2
TGTGCCAGCAGCTCACCGGGACAGGAAGGTGGAAAACTGTTTTTT
CASSSPGQEGGKLFF
>TRBJ2-4|-|-|TRBV4-3
TGCGCCAGCAGCCAAGCGATGGAGGGAAGATGGGCCAAAAACATTCAGTACTTC
CASSQAMEGRWAKNIQYF
>TRBJ1-2|-|-|TRBV5-1
TGCGCCAGCAGCTTGGCGGCCAGGGTAGACGGCTACACCTTC
CASSLAARVDGYTF
>TRBJ1-2|-|few|TRBV7-2
TGTGCCAGCAGCTTATCGAACTATGGCTACACCTTC
CASSLSNYGYTF
>TRBJ2-1|-|-|TRBV18
TGTGCCAGCTCACCTATAGCGTTGAGCTCCTACAATGAGCAGTTCTTC
CASSPIALSSYNEQFF
>TRBJ2-7|-|-|TRBV11-3
TGTGCCAGCAGCCCGACCGGGTCCTACGAGCAGTACTTC
CASSPTGSYEQYF
>TRBJ2-5|-|-|TRBV11-2
TGTGCCAGCAGCTTGGGGGAAGGGGGTGGGACCCAGTACTTC
CASSLGEGGGTQYF
>TRBJ2-1|-|-|TRBV7-9
TGTGCCAGCAGCACCTTGGGGGCAAGCCGAGGGAATGAGCAGTTCTTC
CASSTLGASRGNEQFF
>TRBJ1-4|TRBD1|-|TRBV5-1
TGCGCCAGCAGCCCGTCCTCCGGGACAGTTAATGAAAAACTGTTTTTT
CASSPSSGTVNEKLFF
>TRBJ1-2|-|-|TRBV14
TGTGCCAGCAGCCCCGGGACAAGCTATGGCTACACCTTC
CASSPGTSYGYTF
>TRBJ2-1|TRBD2|-|TRBV11-2
TGTGCCAGCAGCCCCCGGGGGGGACTAGGCTCCTACAATGAGCAGTTCTTC
CASSPRGGLGSYNEQFF
>TRBJ1-4|-|-|TRBV7-9
TGTGCCAGCAGCTTAGTTTCTACCTATAATGAAAAACTGTTTTTT
CASSLVSTYNEKLFF
>TRBJ2-1|-|-|TRBV4-2
TGTGCCAGCAGCCAAGAGGGGGGGGGCGGATACAATGAGCAGTTCTTC
CASSQEGGGGYNEQFF
>TRBJ1-2|-|-|TRBV18
TGTGCCAGCTCCCCGGCGGGCGACCGGGACTATGGCTACACCTTC
CASSPAGDRDYGYTF
>TRBJ1-2|-|-|TRBV4-1
TGCGCCAGCAGCCACGGCCCGGGGAACTATGGCTACACCTTC
CASSHGPGNYGYTF
>TRBJ2-2|TRBD1|-|TRBV11-2
TGTGCCAGCAGCTTAGGCCCCGGGACAGCGAACACCGGGGAGCTGTTTTTT
CASSLGPGTANTGELFF
>TRBJ1-5|TRBD1|-|TRBV19
TGTGCCAGTCAGGGACAGGGCCCCCGTCAGCCCCAGCATTTT
CASQGQGPRQPQHF
>TRBJ2-2|-|-|TRBV27
TGTGCCAGCAGTATAAAACTTCCCGGGGAGCTGTTTTTT
CASSIKLPGELFF
>TRBJ2-7|-|-|TRBV28
TGTGCCAGCACTCGGAGGGAAACCACCTACGAGCAGTACTTC
CASTRRETTYEQYF
>TRBJ1-2|TRBD1|once|TRBV5-1
TGCGCCAACAACCCTCGACAGGGGGGAGACTATGGCTACACCTTC
CANNPRQGGDYGYTF
>TRBJ2-3|TRBD2|-|TRBV2
TGTGCCAGCAGTGAAGAACGGGGGGTGGGCACAGATACGCAGTATTTT
CASSEERGVGTDTQYF
>TRBJ2-2|-|-|TRBV21-1
TGTGCCAGCAGCAAGCCATTACTGCCTTTTGGGGAGCTGTTTTTT
CASSKPLLPFGELFF
>TRBJ1-2|-|-|TRBV13
TGTGCCAGCAGCCCCCCAGGGGTTCGAAATAGCTACACCTTC
CASSPPGVRNSYTF
>TRBJ2-3|TRBD2|-|TRBV4-3
TGCGCCAGCAGCGGCAGCGGGGCACGCACAGATACGCAGTATTTT
CASSGSGARTDTQYF
>TRBJ2-7|-|-|TRBV5-4
TGTGCCAGCAGCTTGGGGGCGGGGTCCTACGAGCAGTACTTC
CASSLGAGSYEQYF
>TRBJ1-4|-|-|TRBV6-5
TGTGCCAGCAGTTATAGGGGAAGAACTAATGAAAAACTGTTTTTT
CASSYRGRTNEKLFF
>TRBJ2-7|TRBD2|-|TRBV13
TGTGCCAGCAGCTTAAGCGGGGGGGCCGGAGAGCAGTACTTC
CASSLSGGAGEQYF
>TRBJ2-2|TRBD1|-|TRBV7-2
TGTGCCAGCAGCACTTACGGGGACAGCCCCACCGGGGAGCTGTTTTTT
CASSTYGDSPTGELFF
>TRBJ2-5|-|-|TRBV5-1
TGCGCCAGCAGCTCGTCGGACTCCAGGGAGACCCAGTACTTC
CASSSSDSRETQYF
>TRBJ2-3|TRBD2|-|TRBV4-1
TGCGCCAGCAGCCAAACACTAGCGGGGGGATTAACTAGCACAGATACGCAGTATTTT
CASSQTLAGGLTSTDTQYF
>TRBJ2-7|-|-|TRBV27
TGTGCCAGCAGTGAGCGAGGGACCTACGAGCAGTACTTC
CASSERGTYEQYF
>TRBJ2-1|-|-|TRBV4-1
TGCGCCAGCAGCCAAGACGAAGGGGGCTCCTACAATGAGCAGTTCTTC
CASSQDEGGSYNEQFF
>TRBJ1-5|-|-|TRBV7-9
TGTGCCAGCAGGGGTGAGGCAGACAATCAGCCCCAGCATTTT
CASRGEADNQPQHF
>TRBJ1-5|-|once|TRBV27
TGTGCCAGCAGTTTAACTGATACAGGTCAGCCCCAGCATTTT
CASSLTDTGQPQHF
>TRBJ1-2|-|-|TRBV18
TGTGCCAGCTCACCATCAGGGCGGAACTATGGCTACACCTTC
CASSPSGRNYGYTF
>TRBJ1-1|TRBD1|-|TRBV4-1
TGCGCCAGCAGCATCGGGACAGGCCGAATGAACACTGAAGCTTTCTTT
CASSIGTGRMNTEAFF
>TRBJ1-5|-|-|TRBV6-6
TGTGCCAGCAGTCCCTCATGGAGTAGCAATCAGCCCCAGCATTTT
CASSPSWSSNQPQHF
>TRBJ1-2|TRBD1|-|TRBV2
TGTGCCAGCAGCGAACAGGGGCCGAGCTACACCTTC
CASSEQGPSYTF
>TRBJ2-3|TRBD1|once|TRBV5-1
TGCGCCAGCAGCCCGGGACAGGCAATCACAGATACGCAGTATTTT
CASSPGQAITDTQYF
>TRBJ1-6|-|-|TRBV30
TGTGCCTGGAGTGTAGGAGCAGGGGACTCACCCCTCCACTTT
CAWSVGAGDSPLHF
>TRBJ2-7|TRBD1|-|TRBV7-9
TGTGCCAGCAGCTCGGGGACAGGGGGACCTTCCTACGAGCAGTACTTC
CASSSGTGGPSYEQYF
>TRBJ2-7|-|-|TRBV9
TGTGCCAGCAGCGTTTTTGTAAACGAGCAGTACTTC
CASSVFVNEQYF
>TRBJ2-7|TRBD1|few|TRBV7-3
TGTGCCAGCAGCTTAGACAGGGGCTACGAGCAGTACTTC
CASSLDRGYEQYF
>TRBJ2-6|-|-|TRBV28
TGTGCCAGCAGTTTCGGAGAGTCTGGGGCCAACGTCCTGACTTTC
CASSFGESGANVLTF
>TRBJ2-7|-|-|TRBV27
TGTGCCAGCAGACTAAAGTCGGGTCGTGAGGCCTACGAGCAGTACTTC
CASRLKSGREAYEQYF
>TRBJ2-5|-|few|TRBV25-1
TGTGCCAGCAGTGAATGGGTGGGGCGGGAGACCCAGTACTTC
CASSEWVGRETQYF
>TRBJ2-3|-|-|TRBV6-4
TGTGCCAGCAGTGACTCCGCAGATCTCGGAGCGCAGTATTTT
CASSDSADLGAQYF
>TRBJ2-7|-|-|TRBV29-1
TGCAGCGTTGGGAACGGACAGTCCTACGAGCAGTACTTC
CSVGNGQSYEQYF
>TRBJ2-5|-|-|TRBV7-9
TGTGCCAGCAGCCAGACAGGGGAGGGTGAGACCCAGTACTTC
CASSQTGEGETQYF
>TRBJ2-5|TRBD1|once|TRBV6-5
TGTGCCAGCTCACAGGGGTTGGGGTTTGAGACCCAGTACTTC
CASSQGLGFETQYF